This TCR beta chain was retrieved from a study of blood T cells in healthy people across ages. Overall study findings and caveats: Naive T cell percentage showed a strong correlation with the diversity of TCR beta.

Comment on this clonotype: What it binds is unknown.

Donors each provided 8 to 10 milliliters of peripheral blood. The V segment lost 6 bases and the J segment 2 bases; nucleotides outside the gene matches: 6. The CDR3 extends over 14 amino acids. Then a second PCR, running about 7 to 11 cycles, was carried out with a sample-barcoded 5' primer and a J-beta primer mix. TCRdb reanalysed the 5' RACE reads using MiXCR and keeps one entry per CDR3 protein. The repertoire holds 1.6 million or so distinct CDR3 sequences, with 30% to 35% as singletons. The chain has TRBV12-3 or TRBV12-4 and TRBJ2-7, with 8 bases identical to TRBD2. The clonotype originates from a woman aged 30 to 39 in good health. Sequencing input: blood. CDR3 DNA sequence: TGTGCCAGCAGGAAAGCGGGAGATACCTACGAGCAGTACTTC. This encodes CASRKAGDTYEQYF.